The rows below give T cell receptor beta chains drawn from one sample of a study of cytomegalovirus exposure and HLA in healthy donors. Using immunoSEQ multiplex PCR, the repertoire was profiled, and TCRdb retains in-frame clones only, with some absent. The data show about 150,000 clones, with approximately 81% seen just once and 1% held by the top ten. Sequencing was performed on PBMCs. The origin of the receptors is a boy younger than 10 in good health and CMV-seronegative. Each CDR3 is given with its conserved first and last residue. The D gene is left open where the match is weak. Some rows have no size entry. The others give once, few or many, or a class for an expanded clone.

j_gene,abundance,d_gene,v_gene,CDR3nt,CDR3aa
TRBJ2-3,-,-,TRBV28,TGTGCCAGCAGCCCTCCAGGGTGGGCAGATACGCAGTATTTT,CASSPPGWADTQYF
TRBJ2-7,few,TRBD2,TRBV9,TGTGCCAGCAGCGCCGGGACTAGCGGTCCGTACGAGCAGTACTTC,CASSAGTSGPYEQYF
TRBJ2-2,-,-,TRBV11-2,TGTGCCAGTAGCCCTAGCGCTTCGAACACCGGGGAGCTGTTTTTT,CASSPSASNTGELFF
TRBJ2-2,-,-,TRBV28,TGTGCCAGCAGAGAGGGGGTCACCGGGGAGCTGTTTTTT,CASREGVTGELFF
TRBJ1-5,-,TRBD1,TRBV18,TGTGCCAGCTCACCACCCGAGACAGGGGCCTCCAATCAGCCCCAGCATTTT,CASSPPETGASNQPQHF
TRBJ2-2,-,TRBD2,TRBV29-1,TGCAGCGTGCAGAACGTGCTAGCGGGGATCACCGGGGAGCTGTTTTTT,CSVQNVLAGITGELFF
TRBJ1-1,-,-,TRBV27,TGTGCCAGCAGTTTATCAATCGACACGACGAACACTGAAGCTTTCTTT,CASSLSIDTTNTEAFF
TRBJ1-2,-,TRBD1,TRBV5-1,TGCGCCAGCAGCTTATCAACAGGGGGTCCGGAGAACTATGGCTACACCTTC,CASSLSTGGPENYGYTF
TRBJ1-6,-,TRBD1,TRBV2,TGTGCCACAGGGGGCAGAGCTAGTTCACCCCTCCACTTT,CATGGRASSPLHF
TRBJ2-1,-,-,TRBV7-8,TGTGCCAGCGGGTACCGAAGGGGTGGGGTCTACAATGAGCAGTTCTTC,CASGYRRGGVYNEQFF
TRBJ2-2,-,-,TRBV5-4,TGTGCCAGCAGCTTGGCCCGGGCCGGGGAGCTGTTTTTT,CASSLARAGELFF
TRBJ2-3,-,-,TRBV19,TGTGCCAGTAGTATACGGGCTAGCGGCACAGATACGCAGTATTTT,CASSIRASGTDTQYF
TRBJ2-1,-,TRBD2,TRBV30,TGTGCCTGGAGTGCTTTACCGGCGGGGGGGCCGGGTGAGCAGTTCTTC,CAWSALPAGGPGEQFF
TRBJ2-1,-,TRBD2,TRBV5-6,TGTGCCAGCAGCTTAGGGACTAGCGGGAGGGGCAATGAGCAGTTCTTC,CASSLGTSGRGNEQFF
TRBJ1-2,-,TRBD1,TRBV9,TGTGCCAGCAGCAAGGGACAGGACCCTAACTATGGCTACACCTTC,CASSKGQDPNYGYTF
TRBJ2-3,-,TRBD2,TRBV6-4,TGTGCCAGCAGTCCTAGCGGGGGGGCGGCAGATACGCAGTATTTT,CASSPSGGAADTQYF
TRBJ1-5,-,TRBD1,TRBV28,TGTGCCAGCAGTTTTCCAGGGGGCGCGGAACAGCCCCAGCATTTT,CASSFPGGAEQPQHF
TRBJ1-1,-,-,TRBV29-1,TGCAGCGTTGGTGCAATTAGCACTGAAGCTTTCTTT,CSVGAISTEAFF
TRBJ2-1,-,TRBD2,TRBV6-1,TGTGCCAGCATGGGACTAGCGGGAGCGGGTGAGCAGTTCTTC,CASMGLAGAGEQFF
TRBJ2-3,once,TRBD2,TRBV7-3,TGTGCCAGCAGCTCTCCTGGGACTAGCGGACAGGGGTTAGATACGCAGTATTTT,CASSSPGTSGQGLDTQYF
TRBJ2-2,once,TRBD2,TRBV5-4,TGTGCCAGCAGCCCCCGGGGAGGGGCAGACACCGGGGAGCTGTTTTTT,CASSPRGGADTGELFF
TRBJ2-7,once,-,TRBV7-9,TGTGCCAGCAGCTTCGCGGGACGAGACTACGAGCAGTACTTC,CASSFAGRDYEQYF
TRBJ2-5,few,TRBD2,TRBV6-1,TGTGCCAGCACACCGGGACTAGCGGGTCAAGAGACCCAGTACTTC,CASTPGLAGQETQYF
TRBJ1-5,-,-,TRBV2,TGTGCCAGCTTACAAGACAGCCACAATCAGCCCCAGCATTTT,CASLQDSHNQPQHF